The sequence of this TCR beta chain was determined in a study of early T cells in non-severe SARS-CoV-2 infection. Background on the study: It was bulk RNA from unsorted whole blood that was sequenced, and the chains were unpaired. Study-wide results and limits: Anti-spike CD8 responses were favored by VDJdb matching, which missed private and CD4 specificities.

This clonotype was counted at least ten times. As yet, its antigen is unknown. CDR3 length: 14 residues. V was pared by 5 bases and J by 5 bases, with 5 bases of the junction left unmatched. Looked up from germline, CDR1 is MNHEY and CDR2 is SVGAGI. The TCR library protocol was used to attach unique molecular identifiers. These identifiers were attached to individual cDNA molecules. TCRdb re-derived calls from the 5' RACE reads in MiXCR, one entry per CDR3 protein. The sample contains 34,000 or so distinct CDR3 sequences, 9% of which appear only once. The chain uses TRBV6-5 and TRBJ1-5, with TRBD1 matching 8 bases. The sequenced sample consisted of whole blood. The receptor was isolated from an adult who was a healthcare worker with PCR-confirmed SARS-CoV-2 infection or an uninfected control (not recorded which). The CDR3 DNA reads as TGTGCCAGCAGTCCCCCAGGGGGCGATCAGCCCCAGCATTTT. It codes for CASSPPGGDQPQHF.